The 11 T cell receptor beta chains presented below share a single source sample, sequenced in a study of OX40 agonist ivuxolimab in advanced cancers. The method was immunoSEQ multiplex PCR; TCRdb's version includes in-frame clones alone and lacks a portion of them. This table has some 55,000 clones, less than 85% appearing once. The sequenced sample was CD4+ or CD8+ T cells sorted from blood, obtained in a trial of the OX40 agonist ivuxolimab. Receptors originate from an adult with an advanced solid tumor such as melanoma, head and neck, liver or kidney cancer.

In nucleotides, the CDR3 is TGTGCCAGCAGTTTATCTGGATCAGGTCGGAATGAGCAGTTCTTC. Translated, it gives CASSLSGSGRNEQFF. V and J are TRBV28 and TRBJ2-1, with unresolved D. CDR1 is MDHEN, CDR2 SYDVKM, per germline. V lost 1 base and J 7 bases, leaving 14 bases between the germline ends. This CDR3 comprises 15 residues.

The chain joins TRBV19 to TRBJ2-7; D may be TRBD1 or TRBD2 (5 bases each). Looked up from germline, CDR1 is LNHDA and CDR2 is SQIVND (reference sequence). The V end lost 2 bases, the J end lost 2 bases, and 10 bases lay between the germline ends. The CDR3 spans 14 residues. The CDR3: CASSIRDRPYEQYF. DNA of the CDR3: TGTGCCAGTAGTATACGGGACCGTCCCTACGAGCAGTACTTC. Variable domain in full (rest from reference TRBV19 and TRBJ2-7): DGGITQSPKYLFRKEGQNVTLSCEQNLNHDAMYWYRQDPGQGLRLIYYSQIVNDFQKGDIAEGYSVSREKKESFPLTVTSAQKNPTAFYLCASSIRDRPYEQYFGPGTRLTVT.

The rearrangement joins TRBV10-3 to TRBJ2-1; 9 nucleotides match TRBD2. V shed 0 bases and J 4 bases; nucleotides not matched to a gene: 10. The CDR3 loop spans 18 amino acids. Germline assignment: CDR1 ENHRY and CDR2 SYGVKD. CDR3 amino acids: CAISESQVPSGMYNEQFF. The CDR3 DNA sequence: TGTGCCATCAGTGAGTCTCAGGTACCTAGCGGGATGTACAATGAGCAGTTCTTC.

In this sample, this clone turned up a few times. The chain couples TRBV2 to TRBJ2-6; D gene ambiguous. The germline V and J ends were trimmed by 4 bases and 1 base, with 8 bases remaining between them. This CDR3 has 15 residues. Germline-derived CDR1 and CDR2 are SNHLY and FYNNEI. CDR3 nucleotides: TGTGCCAGCAGTGTATCAGCGTCTGGGGCCAACGTCCTGACTTTC. Translation: CASSVSASGANVLTF.

The chain employs TRBV27 and TRBJ1-5, with TRBD1 as a possible D gene (6 bases). Germline CDR1 and CDR2: MNHEY and SMNVEV (reference sequence). The germline V and J ends were trimmed by 6 bases and 6 bases, with 9 bases remaining between them. The CDR3 length is 12 residues. In DNA form, the CDR3 reads TGTGCCAGCAGCTCGACAGGTCAGCCCCAGCATTTT. It translates to CASSSTGQPQHF.

The CDR3 spells CASSDRGLGNQPQHF. In nucleotides, the CDR3 is TGTGCCAGCAGCGACAGGGGGCTGGGCAATCAGCCCCAGCATTTT. V is TRBV2 and J is TRBJ1-5; 10 nucleotides match TRBD1. J lost 2 bases, V lost 6 bases, and 4 bases had no gene match. The CDR3 has 15 amino acids. CDR1 and CDR2 (germline): SNHLY, FYNNEI. The variable domain in full, completed from reference TRBV2 and TRBJ1-5, reads EPEVTQTPSHQVTQMGQEVILRCVPISNHLYFYWYRQILGQKVEFLVSFYNNEISEKSEIFDDQFSVERPDGSNFTLKIRSTKLEDSAMYFCASSDRGLGNQPQHFGDGTRLSIL.

This sequence joins TRBV19 and TRBJ2-7; D uncertain. With 3 bases removed from V and 6 bases from J, the gap between germline ends came to 9 bases. Germline assignment: CDR1 LNHDA and CDR2 SQIVND (reference sequence). This CDR3 is built from 12 residues. The CDR3, as DNA: TGTGCCAGTAGTATCTCCCGTTCCGAGCAGTACTTC. Translating gives CASSISRSEQYF.

The V gene is TRBV19, the J gene TRBJ2-2; 7 bases match TRBD2. Per the germline V gene, CDR1 is LNHDA and CDR2 is SQIVND (reference sequence). J was trimmed by 3 bases and V by 1 base; bases with no gene match: 5. The CDR3 is 16 residues long. The CDR3 reads CASSIGASGYTGELFF. The CDR3 nucleotides are TGTGCCAGTAGTATAGGGGCTAGCGGCTACACCGGGGAGCTGTTTTTT. The complete variable domain, with remaining parts taken from reference TRBV19 and TRBJ2-2, reads DGGITQSPKYLFRKEGQNVTLSCEQNLNHDAMYWYRQDPGQGLRLIYYSQIVNDFQKGDIAEGYSVSREKKESFPLTVTSAQKNPTAFYLCASSIGASGYTGELFFGEGSRLTVL.

The CDR3 sequence: CASSFSGGVRSPLHF. As DNA, the CDR3 is TGTGCCAGCAGTTTTTCAGGGGGCGTCCGCTCACCCCTCCACTTT. The V and J genes are TRBV27 and TRBJ1-6; TRBD1 agrees at 8 bases. The V segment lost 3 bases and the J segment 10 bases; nucleotides outside the gene matches: 8. This CDR3 region has 15 residues. Germline loops: CDR1 MNHEY, CDR2 SMNVEV (reference sequence).

This rearrangement joins TRBV30 to TRBJ2-7, with TRBD1 identical over 9 bases. The CDR3 covers 13 residues. CDR1 and CDR2 from the germline V gene are GTSNPN and SVGIG (reference sequence). The V and J ends lost 7 bases and 7 bases, in that order; junction bases with no gene match: 11. CDR3 protein: CAFTRDRAWEQYF. DNA of the CDR3: TGTGCCTTTACCCGGGACAGGGCGTGGGAGCAGTACTTC.

The chain recombines TRBV6-5 with TRBJ2-1, with 8 nucleotides matching TRBD2. Germline V gene sequence: CDR1 MNHEY, CDR2 SVGAGI. The CDR3 consists of 15 residues. Trimming cost V 0 bases and J 9 bases; bases outside gene matches: 7. In nucleotides, the CDR3 is TGTGCCAGCAGTTACTCAACGGGAGGGAACGGTGAGCAGTTCTTC. Translation: CASSYSTGGNGEQFF.